The 16 T cell receptor beta chains in this list originate from one sample, sequenced in a study of T cell responses to AZD1222 COVID-19 vaccine. Sequencing used immunoSEQ multiplex PCR; TCRdb keeps in-frame clones, though not all of them. Altogether 90,000 to 130,000 clones are present, about 94% being singletons, with the ten largest covering 2.5% to 3%. The sample consisted of peripheral blood, taken 28 days after the second AZD1222 dose. The receptors stem from an adult who received the AZD1222 COVID-19 vaccine.

A few counts support this clone. Other DNA variants within this sample encode the same CDR3. The chain uses TRBV7-9 and TRBJ1-2; D remains ambiguous. Germline loops: CDR1 SEHNR, CDR2 FQNEAQ (reference sequence). This CDR3 contains 12 residues. The ends were cut back, 1 base at V and 5 bases at J, with 5 bases in the middle. The CDR3 bases are TGTGCCAGCAGCTTAGGGGGTTATGGCTACACCTTC. Translation gives CASSLGGYGYTF.

The chain links TRBV7-9 to TRBJ2-7, with D possibly TRBD1 on 7 matching bases. CDR1 is SEHNR, CDR2 FQNEAQ, per germline (reference sequence). V lost 5 bases and J lost 6, with 14 bases in between. The CDR3 covers 13 residues. CDR3 residues: CASSPRQGGEQYF. CDR3 coding DNA: TGTGCCAGCAGCCCCCGACAGGGAGGCGAGCAGTACTTC. Supplemented by reference TRBV7-9 and TRBJ2-7, the full variable domain reads DTGVSQNPRHKITKRGQNVTFRCDPISEHNRLYWYRQTLGQGPEFLTYFQNEAQLEKSRLLSDRFSAERPKGSFSTLEIQRTEQGDSAMYLCASSPRQGGEQYFGPGTRLTVT.

The chain is built from TRBV5-1 and TRBJ2-3, with 9 bases lining up with TRBD1. Germline CDR1 SGHRS, CDR2 YFSETQ. This CDR3 is 15 amino acids long. The V and J ends lost 4 bases and 5 bases, in that order; junction bases with no gene match: 8. The CDR3 bases are TGCGCCAGCAGCCTGGGACAGGGTGGTGTAGATACGCAGTATTTT. As protein: CASSLGQGGVDTQYF.

The chain couples TRBV9 to TRBJ2-7; 9 bases are shared with TRBD1. J was trimmed by 6 bases and V by 2 bases; bases with no gene match: 12. The germline gives CDR1 SGDLS, CDR2 YYNGEE. This CDR3 comprises 16 residues. The CDR3 DNA is TGTGCCAGCAGCGTCGACCCGGGACAGGGTATTAGCGAGCAGTACTTC. Translation gives CASSVDPGQGISEQYF.

This clone was seen once. V usage is TRBV11-2 and J usage is TRBJ1-3, with TRBD1 identical over 7 bases. V lost 6 bases to trimming and J lost 0 bases; unmatched junction nucleotides: 5. The germline V gene has CDR1 SGHAT and CDR2 FQNNGV. The CDR3 extends over 15 amino acids. CDR3 DNA sequence: TGTGCCAGCAGTTTCGGACAGGCCTCTGGAAACACCATATATTTT. It encodes CASSFGQASGNTIYF. The variable domain in full, with the rest retrieved from reference TRBV11-2 and TRBJ1-3, is EAGVAQSPRYKIIEKRQSVAFWCNPISGHATLYWYQQILGQGPKLLIQFQNNGVVDDSQLPKDRFSAERLKGVDSTLKIQPAKLEDSAVYLCASSFGQASGNTIYFGEGSWLTVV.

The chain recombines TRBV3-1 (or the pseudogene TRBV3-2) with TRBJ1-5, with D perhaps matching TRBD1 (6 bases). The CDR3 runs 15 residues. CDR1 is LGHDT and CDR2 is YNNKEL in the germline V gene (reference sequence). Trimming took off 8 bases at V and 3 bases at J, with 17 bases between the two ends. CDR3 region: CASSPAGGINQPQHF. The DNA of the CDR3 is TGTGCCAGCTCGCCAGCCGGGGGCATCAATCAGCCCCAGCATTTT.

This clone came up once. The chain recombines TRBV6-5 with TRBJ2-7; unclear D gene. Germline V gene sequence: CDR1 MNHEY, CDR2 SVGAGI. The ends were cut back, 0 bases at V and 2 bases at J, with 14 bases in the middle. The CDR3 loop spans 16 amino acids. DNA for the CDR3: TGTGCCAGCAGTTACTCTCTTCAGGCTCACCCCTACGAGCAGTACTTC. Translated: CASSYSLQAHPYEQYF.

The CDR3 DNA reads TGCGCCAGCCGTGACAGGGCGAGCTCCTATAATTCACCCCTCCACTTT. Residues: CASRDRASSYNSPLHF. The rearrangement links TRBV5-1 to TRBJ1-6, with 7 nucleotides matching TRBD1. V dropped 7 bases and J dropped 0; count of bases not matched to a gene: 7. The CDR3 runs 16 residues. Germline CDR1 reads SGHRS; CDR2 reads YFSETQ.

Details on this clone: A junction end diverges from the germline sequence, so it may reflect a read error. The chain employs TRBV29-1 and TRBJ2-2; D may match TRBD1 or TRBD2 (5 bases each). Germline CDR1 is SQVTM and CDR2 is ANQGSEA. CDR3 length: 14 residues. CDR3 protein: CSVEAGSWTGELFF. The CDR3 bases are TGCAGCGTGGAAGCAGGGAGTTGGACCGGGGAGCTGTTTTTT.

This chain connects TRBV5-1 to TRBJ1-1; 7 bases align to TRBD1. CDR3 size: 15 residues. The V gene's germline CDR1 is SGHRS and CDR2 YFSETQ. V trimming: 3 bases; J trimming: 4 bases; junction bases outside the gene matches: 9. This chain's CDR3 is CASSSDRAAFTEAFF. The CDR3 region has the DNA TGCGCCAGCAGCTCCGACAGGGCGGCCTTCACTGAAGCTTTCTTT.

This sequence joins TRBV7-9 and TRBJ1-1; 11 bases fit TRBD1. V was pared by 5 bases and J by 1 base, with 0 bases of the junction left unmatched. Germline CDR1 reads SEHNR; CDR2 reads FQNEAQ (reference sequence). This CDR3 spans 14 amino acids. CDR3 region: CASSGTGGNTEAFF. The CDR3 coding sequence is TGTGCCAGCAGCGGGACAGGGGGGAACACTGAAGCTTTCTTT. Supplemented by reference TRBV7-9 and TRBJ1-1, the full variable domain reads DTGVSQNPRHKITKRGQNVTFRCDPISEHNRLYWYRQTLGQGPEFLTYFQNEAQLEKSRLLSDRFSAERPKGSFSTLEIQRTEQGDSAMYLCASSGTGGNTEAFFGQGTRLTVV.

In this sample, this clone turned up once. The chain joins TRBV2 to TRBJ2-1; 12 bases fit TRBD2. V shed 6 bases and J 8 bases; nucleotides not matched to a gene: 8. The germline V gene encodes CDR1 SNHLY and CDR2 FYNNEI. The CDR3 extends over 15 amino acids. The CDR3 sequence: CASSRLAGALDEQFF. The CDR3 DNA follows: TGTGCCAGCAGCAGACTAGCGGGAGCTCTCGATGAGCAGTTCTTC.

This chain uses TRBV11-3 with TRBJ1-1; D remains unclear. With 11 bases removed from V and 1 base from J, the gap between germline ends came to 17 bases. The V gene's germline CDR1 is SGHNT and CDR2 YENEEA. The CDR3 spans 14 residues. CDR3 sequence reads: CAGLGRRKNTEAFF. CDR3 sequence (DNA): TGTGCCGGACTAGGCAGACGGAAGAACACTGAAGCTTTCTTT.

The chain couples TRBV15 to TRBJ1-4; D gene uncertain. Germline loops: CDR1 LNHNV, CDR2 YYDKDF (reference sequence). The ends were cut back, 6 bases at V and 7 bases at J, with 6 bases in the middle. The CDR3 consists of 11 residues. The CDR3 loop is CATRVGEKLFF. For the CDR3, the DNA is TGTGCCACCAGAGTGGGTGAAAAACTGTTTTTT.

V and J are TRBV7-2 and TRBJ1-2; 9 nucleotides align to TRBD1. Germline V CDR1 and CDR2: SGHTA, FQGNSA. Trimming cost V 4 bases and J 4 bases; bases outside gene matches: 13. This CDR3 has 17 amino acids. The CDR3 here is CASSWGQGKISGYGYTF. The CDR3 region has the DNA TGTGCCAGCAGCTGGGGACAGGGAAAAATTTCCGGCTATGGCTACACCTTC.

In nucleotides, the CDR3 is TGTGCCAGCAGTGATGACAGTATGAACTCTGGAAACACCATATATTTT. Residues: CASSDDSMNSGNTIYF. The V and J genes are TRBV6-1 and TRBJ1-3, with a possible D match to TRBD1 (5 bases). From germline, CDR1 is MNHNS and CDR2 SASEGT. The CDR3 loop spans 16 amino acids. V lost 3 bases to trimming and J lost 0 bases, with 12 bases between them.